This T cell receptor (beta chain) was sequenced during a study of T cells in Graves' hyperthyroidism and ophthalmopathy. Study overall: Sampling of peripheral blood happened at initial diagnosis, prior to any treatment. General study points: By a 13 V-J model, ophthalmopathy was set apart from stable hyperthyroidism. Ophthalmopathy, which appeared later, was predicted by the model a median 6.5 months before onset.

Notes on this clonotype: The antigen remains undetermined.

Amplified TCR beta CDR3 regions came from RNA transcripts. TCR CDR3 underwent first-round RT-PCR with the HTBI primer set. TCRdb re-called the multiplex PCR reads through MiXCR, storing one row per CDR3 protein. The data contain around 520,000 distinct CDR3 sequences, 24% of them singletons. The V and J ends lost 0 bases and 7 bases respectively, with 18 bases between them. CDR3 length: 16 amino acids. Germline CDR1 is MNHEY and CDR2 is SVGAGI. The PBMCs were sourced from fresh peripheral blood (about 10 ml). The receptor was isolated from a woman in her 30s with Graves' ophthalmopathy. What was sequenced was blood. V usage is TRBV6-5 and J usage is TRBJ2-5; TRBD2 is a possible D gene (6 bases). CDR3 region: CASSYSGGATFGTQYF. CDR3 nucleotides: TGTGCCAGCAGTTACTCGGGCGGGGCGACCTTCGGGACCCAGTACTTC.